This passage covers 30 T cell receptor beta chains from one sample sequenced in a study of blood T cell repertoires in COVID-19. This table comes from immunoSEQ multiplex PCR, and its TCRdb copy is limited to in-frame clones, with some not included. Here the sample spans about 200,000 clones, around 88% being singletons. Source material: peripheral blood. The receptor set was obtained from a man aged 18 to 30 with active or convalescent COVID-19.

The CDR3 region is CAGSGTGDNQPQHF. The CDR3 DNA follows: TGTGCCGGATCCGGGACAGGGGACAATCAGCCCCAGCATTTT. The chain links TRBV19 to TRBJ1-5, with TRBD1 matching over 10 bases. The CDR3 length is 14 residues. Germline V gene sequence: CDR1 LNHDA, CDR2 SQIVND (reference sequence). The ends lost 11 bases at V and 3 bases at J; junction bases unmatched: 7.

The V gene is TRBV5-6, the J gene TRBJ2-1; the D is unclear. Trimming took 2 bases from V and 9 from J, leaving 6 bases between them. This CDR3 region has 11 residues. CDR1 is SGHDT, CDR2 YYEEEE, per germline. The chain's CDR3 is CASSFGLEQFF. The CDR3 DNA reads as TGTGCCAGCAGCTTTGGGCTTGAGCAGTTCTTC.

This chain uses TRBV13 with TRBJ2-2; 9 bases are shared with TRBD1. The CDR3 is made up of 17 amino acids. J gave up 0 bases and V 5 bases, and 7 bases lay outside the gene matches. CDR1 and CDR2 from the germline V gene are PRHDT and FYEKMQ (reference sequence). CDR3 bases: TGTGCCAGCAGCCCGGAACAGGGGGCGTCGAACACCGGGGAGCTGTTTTTT. This gives the protein CASSPEQGASNTGELFF.

The chain combines TRBV4-3 with TRBJ2-7; no reliable D call. Trimming stripped 2 bases from V and 3 bases from J, with 8 bases between. CDR1 LGHNA and CDR2 YSLEER come from the germline V gene. The CDR3 has 13 amino acids. The CDR3 DNA reads TGCGCCAGCAGCCAACAGGCGAACTACGAGCAGTACTTC. This encodes CASSQQANYEQYF.

This sequence joins TRBV2 and TRBJ2-3, with 7 bases lining up with TRBD1. The CDR3 runs 16 residues. V was clipped by 7 bases and J by 2 bases; unmatched bases: 12. CDR1 is SNHLY and CDR2 is FYNNEI in the germline V gene. The CDR3 is CASTIRTTGVTDTQYF. The CDR3 DNA is TGTGCCAGCACAATACGCACAACAGGGGTCACAGATACGCAGTATTTT.

The gene calls are TRBV18 and TRBJ2-7; 12 positions match TRBD2. Per germline, CDR1 KGHSH and CDR2 LQKENI. The CDR3 covers 16 residues. Losses at the gene ends were 2 bases for V and 1 base for J; bases not matched to a gene: 3. CDR3 protein: CASSPIGLAGSYEQYF. CDR3 nucleotides: TGTGCCAGCTCACCAATCGGACTAGCGGGGTCCTACGAGCAGTACTTC.

V and J are TRBV5-5 and TRBJ1-5; no reliable D call. The CDR3 contains 16 residues. The V gene's germline CDR1 is SGHKS and CDR2 YYEKEE (reference sequence). Trimming stripped 4 bases from V and 1 base from J, with 15 bases between. The CDR3 reads CASSPAPAGSNQPQHF. CDR3 nucleotides: TGTGCCAGCAGCCCGGCGCCCGCGGGGAGCAATCAGCCCCAGCATTTT.

This chain connects TRBV19 to TRBJ1-2, with 12 bases fitting TRBD1. With 3 bases clipped from V and 4 bases from J, the junction kept 12 bases outside the gene matches. The CDR3 sequence is 18 residues long. The V gene's germline CDR1 is LNHDA and CDR2 SQIVND (reference sequence). Here the CDR3 reads CASSMFGTGGARGYGYTF. In nucleotides, the CDR3 is TGTGCCAGTAGTATGTTCGGGACAGGGGGCGCGAGAGGCTATGGCTACACCTTC.

This chain connects TRBV6-5 to TRBJ2-2; 8 bases line up with TRBD1. Germline V gene data show CDR1 as MNHEY and CDR2 as SVGAGI. The trim removed 7 bases at V and 0 bases at J, leaving 4 bases unmatched. The CDR3 is made up of 15 amino acids. DNA for the CDR3: TGTGCCAGCAAGAGGACAGGGACGAACACCGGGGAGCTGTTTTTT. It translates to CASKRTGTNTGELFF.

The J gene is TRBJ2-1, the V gene TRBV27, with 7 bases fitting TRBD2. This CDR3 contains 16 residues. The V gene end was trimmed by 6 bases and the J gene end by 0 bases; junction bases not matched to a gene: 8. CDR1 is MNHEY and CDR2 is SMNVEV in the germline V gene (reference sequence). The CDR3 is CASSKERTSSYNEQFF. The CDR3 nucleotides read TGTGCCAGCAGCAAAGAAAGGACTAGCTCCTACAATGAGCAGTTCTTC.

This chain uses TRBV11-2 with TRBJ2-7; weak D call: TRBD1 (6 bases). From germline, CDR1 is SGHAT and CDR2 FQNNGV. This CDR3 is 14 amino acids long. V was trimmed by 6 bases and J by 7 bases, leaving 19 bases between them. The CDR3 spells CASSPWVGADEQYF. The CDR3 nucleotides are TGTGCCAGCAGTCCTTGGGTGGGGGCTGATGAGCAGTACTTC.

For this clone: The junction does not match germline at one end; this may be a read error. The chain is built from TRBV10-1 and TRBJ1-2; 8 bases are a match to TRBD1. The germline CDR1 and CDR2 sequences are WNHNN and SYGVQD (reference sequence). CDR3 size: 14 residues. The CDR3, as DNA: TGCGCCAGCAGTGAGTCAGGGACAGGTGCAAGTTTTCTCTTC. This gives the protein CASSESGTGASFLF.

The rearrangement joins TRBV7-9 to TRBJ1-1; TRBD1 agrees at 9 bases. Germline V lookup: CDR1 SEHNR, CDR2 FQNEAQ (reference sequence). This CDR3 comprises 15 residues. J gave up 7 bases and V 0 bases, and 6 bases lay outside the gene matches. The CDR3 region is CASSLADRGFDEAFF. The DNA of the CDR3 is TGTGCCAGCAGCTTAGCGGACAGGGGTTTCGATGAAGCTTTCTTT.

The V call is TRBV5-1, the J call TRBJ2-1; D remains unclear. Trimming pared 3 bases from V and 0 bases from J, leaving 13 bases between. This CDR3 is 16 amino acids long. Germline CDR1 is SGHRS and CDR2 is YFSETQ. CDR3 sequence (DNA): TGCGCCAGCAGCTGGGCGCCAGCCTCCTCCTACAATGAGCAGTTCTTC. This encodes CASSWAPASSYNEQFF. The full variable domain, its missing parts supplied by reference TRBV5-1 and TRBJ2-1, is KAGVTQTPRYLIKTRGQQVTLSCSPISGHRSVSWYQQTPGQGLQFLFEYFSETQRNKGNFPGRFSGRQFSNSRSEMNVSTLELGDSALYLCASSWAPASSYNEQFFGPGTRLTVL.

V usage is TRBV7-2 and J usage is TRBJ1-2, with 8 bases identical to TRBD1. Germline V gene data show CDR1 as SGHTA and CDR2 as FQGNSA. The J segment lost 5 bases and the V segment lost 1 base, leaving 9 bases of the junction unmatched. The CDR3 sequence is 16 residues long. The CDR3 coding sequence is TGTGCCAGCAGCTTAGTCGTGTCAGGGGGCGCATATGGCTACACCTTC. Its translation is CASSLVVSGGAYGYTF.

The V gene is TRBV5-5, the J gene TRBJ1-5, with 8 bases identical to TRBD1. The CDR3 is made up of 17 amino acids. Looked up from germline, CDR1 is SGHKS and CDR2 is YYEKEE (reference sequence). The V gene end was trimmed by 4 bases and the J gene end by 1 base; junction bases not matched to a gene: 10. This CDR3 reads CASSPTTGGVSNQPQHF. The CDR3 bases are TGTGCCAGCAGCCCAACAACAGGGGGGGTCAGCAATCAGCCCCAGCATTTT. The whole variable domain, filled in from reference TRBV5-5 and TRBJ1-5, reads DAGVTQSPTHLIKTRGQQVTLRCSPISGHKSVSWYQQVLGQGPQFIFQYYEKEERGRGNFPDRFSARQFPNYSSELNVNALLLGDSALYLCASSPTTGGVSNQPQHFGDGTRLSIL.

This rearrangement joins TRBV4-3 to TRBJ1-1; D may be TRBD1 (6 bases). Germline-derived CDR1 and CDR2 are LGHNA and YSLEER. CDR3 length: 14 amino acids. V was shortened by 0 bases and J by 5 bases, with 10 bases between the two germline ends. CDR3 residues: CASSQEKGGTEAFF. The DNA for the CDR3 is TGCGCCAGCAGCCAAGAAAAGGGGGGGACTGAAGCTTTCTTT.

A note on this clone: Other nucleotide sequences in the sample specify the same CDR3. The chain combines TRBV27 with TRBJ2-1, with 14 bases matching TRBD2. The length of the CDR3 is 15 residues. CDR1 and CDR2 (germline): MNHEY, SMNVEV (reference sequence). The ends lost 6 bases at V and 7 bases at J; junction bases unmatched: 5. The CDR3 DNA is TGTGCCAGCAGCGGACTAGCGGGAGGAGGAAATGAGCAGTTCTTC. Amino acid sequence: CASSGLAGGGNEQFF.

This chain links TRBV11-3 with TRBJ1-1; no definite D call. Germline lookup yields CDR1 SGHNT and CDR2 YENEEA. CDR3 length: 15 amino acids. Trimming removed 1 base from V and 4 bases from J, with 13 bases in between. CDR3 protein: CASSLVPGISTEAFF. CDR3 DNA: TGTGCCAGCAGCTTAGTCCCGGGGATTAGCACTGAAGCTTTCTTT.

This chain connects TRBV28 to TRBJ1-5; perhaps TRBD1 as D (5 bases). V was pared by 1 base and J by 11 bases, with 9 bases between. From germline, CDR1 is MDHEN and CDR2 SYDVKM. CDR3 size: 12 residues. The CDR3 nucleotides are TGTGCCAGCAGTTTATTAACAGGTACCCAGCATTTT. It yields the protein CASSLLTGTQHF.

The chain combines TRBV19 with TRBJ1-1, with D hard to call. The germline V gene encodes CDR1 LNHDA and CDR2 SQIVND (reference sequence). CDR3 length equals 15 residues. Deletions cut 5 bases from V and 1 base from J, with 14 bases between. The CDR3 loop is CASSPTTAQNTEAFF. The DNA of the CDR3 is TGTGCCAGTAGTCCCACCACAGCCCAGAACACTGAAGCTTTCTTT.

J is TRBJ2-3 and V is TRBV6-4; possible D gene TRBD1, 6 bases. The CDR3 length is 16 residues. V was clipped by 3 bases and J by 2 bases, with 15 bases between them. Germline V CDR1 and CDR2: MRHNA, SNTAGT. The CDR3 DNA is TGTGCCAGCAGTGAAGGGGGTACATCCCACACAGATACGCAGTATTTT. It specifies CASSEGGTSHTDTQYF.

The V call is TRBV29-1, the J call TRBJ1-2, with D possibly TRBD1 on 5 matching bases. Trimming took 6 bases from V and 5 from J, leaving 19 bases between them. The CDR3 spans 14 residues. Germline CDR1 SQVTM, CDR2 ANQGSEA. The CDR3 bases are TGCAGCGTCCAGGCCGGAGCCGGGGGGTATGGCTACACCTTC. Amino acid sequence: CSVQAGAGGYGYTF. Combining the CDR3 with reference TRBV29-1 and TRBJ1-2 gives the whole variable domain SAVISQKPSRDICQRGTSLTIQCQVDSQVTMMFWYRQQPGQSLTLIATANQGSEATYESGFVIDKFPISRPNLTFSTLTVSNMSPEDSSIYLCSVQAGAGGYGYTFGSGTRLTVV.

The V gene is TRBV11-1, the J gene TRBJ2-7; 7 bases map to TRBD2. J lost 9 bases, V lost 4 bases, and 9 bases had no gene match. Germline lookup yields CDR1 SGHAT and CDR2 FQDESV (reference sequence). This CDR3 has 13 amino acids. CDR3 residues: CASSSRLAVGQYF. CDR3 bases: TGTGCCAGCAGCTCCCGACTAGCTGTCGGGCAGTACTTC.

The chain is built from TRBV19 and TRBJ2-6; weak D call: TRBD1 (5 bases). Per germline, CDR1 LNHDA and CDR2 SQIVND (reference sequence). With 4 bases removed from V and 0 bases from J, the gap between germline ends came to 13 bases. The CDR3 runs to 17 residues. In nucleotides, the CDR3 is TGTGCCAGTAGTAGGGGCACAGCCACCTCTGGGGCCAACGTCCTGACTTTC. Amino acid sequence: CASSRGTATSGANVLTF.

The chain uses TRBV6-5 and TRBJ2-7; TRBD2 might be the D (5 bases). Trimming took 10 bases from V and 4 from J, leaving 17 bases between them. Germline V gene sequence: CDR1 MNHEY, CDR2 SVGAGI. The CDR3 sequence is 13 residues long. The CDR3 loop is CATVPLGGYEQYF. CDR3 coding DNA: TGTGCCACGGTTCCACTAGGCGGGTACGAGCAGTACTTC.

V gene TRBV9 combines with J gene TRBJ2-1; 9 nucleotides match TRBD2. The V segment lost 0 bases and the J segment 0 bases; nucleotides outside the gene matches: 4. This CDR3 comprises 17 residues. Germline V gives CDR1 SGDLS, CDR2 YYNGEE. In DNA, the CDR3 is TGTGCCAGCAGCGTAGTTAGCGGGGGTAGCTCCTACAATGAGCAGTTCTTC. This codes for CASSVVSGGSSYNEQFF. The full variable domain, with the rest looked up from reference TRBV9 and TRBJ2-1, is DSGVTQTPKHLITATGQRVTLRCSPRSGDLSVYWYQQSLDQGLQFLIQYYNGEERAKGNILERFSAQQFPDLHSELNLSSLELGDSALYFCASSVVSGGSSYNEQFFGPGTRLTVL.

This chain joins TRBV6-1 and TRBJ1-1; D gene ambiguous. Germline CDR1 is MNHNS and CDR2 is SASEGT. The CDR3 sequence is 15 residues long. Between the trimmed V and J ends, which lost 1 base and 0 bases, there was a span of 9 bases. CDR3 DNA: TGTGCCAGCAGTGAAGGGTGGCCCCTGAACACTGAAGCTTTCTTT. It codes for CASSEGWPLNTEAFF.

The chain employs TRBV10-1 and TRBJ2-1; 8 nucleotides agree with TRBD2. J gave up 5 bases and V 3 bases, and 18 bases lay outside the gene matches. This CDR3 spans 19 amino acids. The germline V gene has CDR1 WNHNN and CDR2 SYGVQD (reference sequence). This CDR3 reads CASSDLILAAKGVHNEQFF. CDR3 in DNA: TGCGCCAGCAGTGATCTGATACTAGCGGCCAAGGGCGTACACAATGAGCAGTTCTTC.

This chain uses TRBV6-1 with TRBJ2-1; D unresolved. Germline values: CDR1 MNHNS, CDR2 SASEGT. This CDR3 spans 17 amino acids. Trimming removed 1 base at V and 1 base at J, with 14 bases between. The CDR3 DNA reads TGTGCCAGCAGTGAAGTCGGCAGGTCCTTATCCTACAATGAGCAGTTCTTC. Translating gives CASSEVGRSLSYNEQFF.